Listed below are T cell receptor beta chains from one sample, sequenced in a study of T cell responses to AZD1222 COVID-19 vaccine. The assay was immunoSEQ multiplex PCR, and TCRdb's table has in-frame clones only and misses some. Altogether around 70,000 clones are present, around nine tenths being singletons, with the ten largest covering around 4.4%. This sample comprised peripheral blood, obtained 28 days after the second dose of the MenACWY control vaccine. These receptors were collected from an adult who received the MenACWY meningococcal vaccine as a control. Both conserved end residues are part of each CDR3. D genes are given only for firm matches. Size is stated for part of the rows, as once, few or many counts, or as a class when the clone is expanded.

v_call	j_call	d_call	clone_size	cdr3_aa	cdr3_nt
TRBV19	TRBJ2-5	TRBD1	NA	CASSYLRGETQYF	TGTGCCAGTAGTTATCTCAGGGGGGAGACCCAGTACTTC
TRBV28	TRBJ2-7	NA	few	CASSLTGQYEQYF	TGTGCCAGCAGCTTAACCGGACAGTACGAGCAGTACTTC
TRBV24-1	TRBJ2-3	NA	NA	CATSSAGRGADTQYF	TGTGCCACCAGTTCAGCGGGCCGAGGGGCAGATACGCAGTATTTT
TRBV30	TRBJ2-3	NA	NA	CAWSLALGGDTQYF	TGTGCCTGGAGTCTAGCCCTCGGAGGCGATACGCAGTATTTT
TRBV6-2/TRBV6-3	TRBJ2-5	NA	NA	CASSYSRLASTQYF	TGTGCCAGCAGTTACTCTCGGCTAGCTTCTACCCAGTACTTC
TRBV5-1	TRBJ1-3	TRBD1	NA	CASSLGGQTSGNTIYF	TGCGCCAGCAGCTTGGGGGGACAGACCTCTGGAAACACCATATATTTT
TRBV7-9	TRBJ1-2	TRBD1	NA	CASSPGQADTYGYTF	TGTGCCAGCAGCCCCGGACAGGCGGATACCTATGGCTACACCTTC
TRBV28	TRBJ1-1	NA	NA	CASSLSARGDTEAFF	TGTGCCAGCAGTTTATCTGCCAGGGGAGACACTGAAGCTTTCTTT
TRBV7-9	TRBJ1-2	NA	NA	CASSLLRSGATGYTF	TGTGCCAGCAGTCTACTGCGTTCAGGGGCTACTGGCTACACCTTC
TRBV2	TRBJ1-1	NA	few	CASSAQGGDTEAFF	TGTGCCAGCAGTGCGCAGGGTGGTGACACTGAAGCTTTCTTT
TRBV28	TRBJ2-7	NA	NA	CASSLTSYEQYF	TGTGCCAGCTCCCTCACTTCCTACGAGCAGTACTTC
TRBV19	TRBJ2-7	TRBD2	NA	CASRETGGSVQYF	TGTGCCAGTAGGGAGACGGGGGGATCTGTGCAGTACTTC
TRBV30	TRBJ1-6	NA	NA	CAWSVLAVYNSPLHF	TGTGCCTGGAGTGTACTGGCAGTTTATAATTCACCCCTCCACTTT
TRBV9	TRBJ1-1	NA	NA	CASSASPRGRTEAFF	TGTGCCAGCAGCGCTAGCCCCAGGGGCAGGACTGAAGCTTTCTTT
TRBV11-2	TRBJ1-1	NA	NA	CASSFSSYTEAFF	TGTGCCAGCAGCTTTTCCAGTTATACTGAAGCTTTCTTT
TRBV7-9	TRBJ2-2	TRBD2	NA	CASSPRGLADTGELFF	TGTGCCAGCAGCCCTCGGGGACTAGCGGACACCGGGGAGCTGTTTTTT
TRBV6-5	TRBJ1-6	TRBD1	NA	CASSYLDRDASPLHF	TGTGCCAGCAGTTACTTGGACAGGGATGCTTCACCCCTCCACTTT
TRBV6-5	TRBJ2-3	NA	NA	CASSYRGDGDTQYF	TGTGCCAGCAGTTACAGAGGGGATGGAGATACGCAGTATTTT
TRBV5-8	TRBJ2-3	NA	NA	CASTPGPRTDTQYF	TGTGCCAGCACCCCGGGCCCCCGCACAGATACGCAGTATTTT
TRBV29-1	TRBJ2-3	TRBD2	NA	CSVEPTLLAGGVDTQYF	TGCAGCGTTGAACCTACCCTACTAGCGGGGGGAGTAGATACGCAGTATTTT
TRBV9	TRBJ1-5	NA	NA	CASSVDPDQPQHF	TGTGCCAGCAGCGTAGACCCCGATCAGCCCCAGCATTTT
TRBV19	TRBJ1-1	TRBD1	NA	CASSIRPPGQGNTEAFF	TGTGCCAGTAGTATTCGACCACCGGGACAGGGGAACACTGAAGCTTTCTTT
TRBV19	TRBJ1-4	NA	NA	CASSIFSMTSEKLFF	TGTGCCAGTAGTATATTTTCGATGACTTCTGAAAAACTGTTTTTT
TRBV4-1	TRBJ1-2	NA	few	CASSQAQGNGYTF	TGCGCCAGCAGCCAAGCGCAGGGAAACGGCTACACCTTC
TRBV5-6	TRBJ1-4	TRBD1	NA	CASRSRGRKLFF	TGTGCCAGCAGGTCCAGGGGGCGAAAACTGTTTTTT